Shown below are 8 T cell receptor beta chains from a single sample sequenced in a study of OX40 agonist ivuxolimab in advanced cancers. Library prep was done by the immunoSEQ multiplex PCR assay. This immuneACCESS table, as held by TCRdb, lists in-frame sequences with V and J called but not all clones. Of the missing ones, under half trace to an unresolved V gene in checked studies; the others have no known cause. The sample profile shows some 98,000 clones; about 80% of them were found once. Jointly, the top ten make up roughly 1.5% of the sample. The source was CD4+ or CD8+ T cells sorted from blood, collected in a trial of the OX40 agonist ivuxolimab. The receptors come from an adult with an advanced solid tumor such as melanoma, head and neck, liver or kidney cancer.

V and J are TRBV5-4 and TRBJ2-1; tentatively, D is TRBD2 (6 bases). V was clipped by 3 bases and J by 2 bases, with 12 bases between them. CDR1 and CDR2 from the germline V gene are SGHNT and YYREEE (reference sequence). This CDR3 comprises 15 residues. The CDR3 nucleotides read TGTGCCAGCAGCTCGGGACTCCAAGCCTACAATGAGCAGTTCTTC. It yields the protein CASSSGLQAYNEQFF.

This clone appeared once. The chain combines TRBV27 with TRBJ1-2; D possibly corresponds to TRBD1 (5 bases). CDR1 and CDR2 (germline): MNHEY, SMNVEV (reference sequence). The germline V and J ends were trimmed by 5 bases and 0 bases, with 10 bases remaining between them. There are 14 residues in the CDR3. This chain's CDR3 is CASSPETANYGYTF. The DNA of the CDR3 is TGTGCCAGCAGTCCCGAGACAGCTAACTATGGCTACACCTTC.

This sequence joins TRBV6-5 and TRBJ1-5, with TRBD1 matching 7 bases. In germline, CDR1 is MNHEY, CDR2 SVGAGI. The CDR3 has 15 residues. V shed 4 bases, J shed 7 bases, and the junction held 10 bases outside the gene matches. CDR3: CASSSEKGARQPQHF. The CDR3 DNA is TGTGCCAGCAGTTCGGAGAAGGGGGCTAGGCAGCCCCAGCATTTT.

This rearrangement joins TRBV5-1 to TRBJ2-7; 10 bases agree with TRBD1. Per the germline V gene, CDR1 is SGHRS and CDR2 is YFSETQ. V was pared by 1 base and J by 4 bases, with 2 bases of the junction left unmatched. The CDR3 runs 14 residues. Here the CDR3 reads CASSLRTGGYEQYF. The CDR3 coding sequence is TGCGCCAGCAGCTTGAGGACAGGGGGGTACGAGCAGTACTTC. Complete variable domain (other parts from reference TRBV5-1 and TRBJ2-7): KAGVTQTPRYLIKTRGQQVTLSCSPISGHRSVSWYQQTPGQGLQFLFEYFSETQRNKGNFPGRFSGRQFSNSRSEMNVSTLELGDSALYLCASSLRTGGYEQYFGPGTRLTVT.

V gene TRBV2 combines with J gene TRBJ2-1; 9 positions agree with TRBD1. The CDR3 spans 15 residues. V dropped 3 bases and J dropped 6; count of bases not matched to a gene: 6. In germline, CDR1 is SNHLY, CDR2 FYNNEI. CDR3 nucleotides: TGTGCCAGCAGTGACAGGCGACAGGGGGGCAATGAGCAGTTCTTC. Protein: CASSDRRQGGNEQFF.

V gene TRBV5-5 combines with J gene TRBJ1-4; no firm D call. Germline assignment: CDR1 SGHKS and CDR2 YYEKEE (reference sequence). Trimming left V 0 bases short and J 7 bases short, with 4 bases between. The length of the CDR3 is 12 residues. CDR3 sequence: CASSLGREKLFF. In DNA, the CDR3 is TGTGCCAGCAGCTTGGGGCGTGAAAAACTGTTTTTT.

The chain combines TRBV11-3 with TRBJ2-5; TRBD1 matches at 8 bases. The junction had 13 bases not matched to a gene; V was cut back by 5 bases and J by 5 bases. Germline V lookup: CDR1 SGHNT, CDR2 YENEEA. This CDR3 is 16 amino acids long. The CDR3 sequence is CASSPSSPGGGETQYF. As DNA, the CDR3 is TGTGCCAGCAGCCCCTCATCCCCAGGGGGCGGTGAGACCCAGTACTTC.

This chain links TRBV7-3 with TRBJ2-2; 13 bases map to TRBD2. V shed 5 bases, J shed 1 base, and the junction held 13 bases outside the gene matches. The CDR3 is 20 residues long. The germline V gene has CDR1 SGHTA and CDR2 FQGTGA. This CDR3 reads CASSPKRLAGGLVNTGELFF. DNA of the CDR3: TGTGCCAGCAGCCCAAAAAGACTAGCGGGGGGCCTCGTGAACACCGGGGAGCTGTTTTTT.